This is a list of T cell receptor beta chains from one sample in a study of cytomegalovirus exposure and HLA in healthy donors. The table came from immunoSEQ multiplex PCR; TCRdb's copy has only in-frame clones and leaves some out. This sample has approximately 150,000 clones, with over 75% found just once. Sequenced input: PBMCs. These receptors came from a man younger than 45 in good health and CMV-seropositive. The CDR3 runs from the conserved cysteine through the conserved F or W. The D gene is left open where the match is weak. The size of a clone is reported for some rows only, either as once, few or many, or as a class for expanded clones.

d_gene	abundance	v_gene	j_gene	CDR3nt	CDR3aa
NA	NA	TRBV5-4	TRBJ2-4	TGTGCCAGCAGCTTGGAACCCATGTTGACAGCTAAAAACAGTCAGTACTTC	CASSLEPMLTAKNSQYF
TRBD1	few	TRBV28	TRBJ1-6	TGTGCCAGCACTTTTTGGGCCGGGACAGGGGACAATTCACCCCTCCACTTT	CASTFWAGTGDNSPLHF
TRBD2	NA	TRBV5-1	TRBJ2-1	TGCGCCAGCAGCCGCTCCCGGACTAGCGGCTACAATGAGCAGTTCTTC	CASSRSRTSGYNEQFF
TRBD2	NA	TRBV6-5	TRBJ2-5	TGTGCCAGCGGACTAGCGGGGGGCTCGCAAGAGACCCAGTACTTC	CASGLAGGSQETQYF
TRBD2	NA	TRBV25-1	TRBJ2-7	TGTGCCAGCAGTGTGGGACTAAGCTCCTACGAGCAGTACTTC	CASSVGLSSYEQYF
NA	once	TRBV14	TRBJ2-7	TGTGCCAGCAGCCAACGGGGCGGGGCACCTGAGCAGTACTTC	CASSQRGGAPEQYF
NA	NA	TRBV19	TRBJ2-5	TGTGCCAGTAGTATAGTGTTGGGGGGAAAGTACCAAGAGACCCAGTACTTC	CASSIVLGGKYQETQYF
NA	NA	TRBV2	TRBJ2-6	TGTGCCAGCTCCGAGGTGGGGGCAGGGGCCAACGGCCTGACTTTC	CASSEVGAGANGLTF
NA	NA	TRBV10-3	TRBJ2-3	TGTGCCATTGGCGCGGGACTCAAGATCACAGATACGCAGTATTTT	CAIGAGLKITDTQYF
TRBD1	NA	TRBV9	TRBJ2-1	TGTGCCAGCAGCGTAGCATGGACAGGGGTTGGTGAGCAGTTCTTC	CASSVAWTGVGEQFF
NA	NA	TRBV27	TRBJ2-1	TGTGCCAGCAGTACCGGGACTTATAATGAGCAGTTCTTC	CASSTGTYNEQFF
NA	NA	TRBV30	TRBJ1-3	TGTGCCTGGAGTGTAAATTATGCGGGGGGCGAAACCATATATTTT	CAWSVNYAGGETIYF
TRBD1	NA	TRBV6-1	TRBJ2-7	TGTGCCAGCAAAGGTCGGGGACAGGGTTACGAGCAGTACTTC	CASKGRGQGYEQYF
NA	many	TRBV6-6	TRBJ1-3	TGTGCCAGCAAAGCGGGAGCCTCTGGAAACACCATATATTTT	CASKAGASGNTIYF
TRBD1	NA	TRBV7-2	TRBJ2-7	TGTGCCAGCAGCTGGGACAGAGCCTACGAGCAGTACTTC	CASSWDRAYEQYF
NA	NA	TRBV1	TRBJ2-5	TGCACCAGCAGCCAAGTCATAAGCGGGGGGGGCCAAGAGACCCAGTACTTC	CTSSQVISGGGQETQYF
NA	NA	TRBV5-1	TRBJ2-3	TGCGCCAGCAGCTCCCGCGGGGAGTCTAGCACAGATACGCAGTATTTT	CASSSRGESSTDTQYF
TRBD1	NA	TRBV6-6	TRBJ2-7	TGTGCCAGCAGCCAACAGGGACAGCGCTACGAGCAGTACTTC	CASSQQGQRYEQYF
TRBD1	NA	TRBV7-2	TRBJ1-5	TGTGCCAGCAGCTCCGGACAGGGAAATCAGCCCCAGCATTTT	CASSSGQGNQPQHF
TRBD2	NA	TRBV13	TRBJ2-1	TGTGCCAGCAGCTTAGGACTAGCGGGGCCCTACAATGAGCAGTTCTTC	CASSLGLAGPYNEQFF
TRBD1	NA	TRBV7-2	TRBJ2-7	TGTGCCAGCAGCGGTCAGGGGGCCTCTAGCGAGCAGTACTTC	CASSGQGASSEQYF
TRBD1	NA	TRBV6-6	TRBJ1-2	TGTGCCAGCAGTTCAACCGGACAGGCCTATGGCTACACCTTC	CASSSTGQAYGYTF
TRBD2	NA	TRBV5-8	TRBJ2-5	TGTGCCAGCAGCCTGGGACTAGCGGGAGTCGGGGAGACCCAGTACTTC	CASSLGLAGVGETQYF
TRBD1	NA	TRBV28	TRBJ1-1	TGTGCCAGCAGTTTCGCCGACAGGGTGGTAACTGAAGCTTTCTTT	CASSFADRVVTEAFF
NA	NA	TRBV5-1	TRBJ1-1	TGCGCCAGCAGCTTGGGACAGATGAACACTGAAGCTTTCTTT	CASSLGQMNTEAFF
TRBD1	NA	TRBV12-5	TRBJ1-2	TGTGCTAGTGGCTTGGGGACAGGGACCGGCGGCTACACCTTC	CASGLGTGTGGYTF
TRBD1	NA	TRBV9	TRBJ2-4	TGTGCCAGCAGCTTCCGACAGGGGGGGGATGGACAAAACAGTCAGTACTTC	CASSFRQGGDGQNSQYF
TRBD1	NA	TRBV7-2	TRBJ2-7	TGTGCCAGCAGCTCCCTGGGACAGGCCTACGAGCAGTACTTC	CASSSLGQAYEQYF
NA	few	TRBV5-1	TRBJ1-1	TGCGCCAGCAGCTTGGGCAGGAACACTGAAGCTTTCTTT	CASSLGRNTEAFF
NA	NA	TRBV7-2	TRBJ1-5	TGTGCCAGCAGCTTATCTGGCAATCAGCCCCAGCATTTT	CASSLSGNQPQHF
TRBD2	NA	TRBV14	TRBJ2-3	TGTGCCAGCAGCCAAGCGGGACTAGCGCGTCTCAGAGATACGCAGTATTTT	CASSQAGLARLRDTQYF
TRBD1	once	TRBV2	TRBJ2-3	TGTGCCAGCAGTTGGGACAGGGGAACAGATACGCAGTATTTT	CASSWDRGTDTQYF
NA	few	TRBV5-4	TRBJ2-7	TGTGCCAGCAGCCTCAAGGCGGGCTACGAGCAGTACTTC	CASSLKAGYEQYF
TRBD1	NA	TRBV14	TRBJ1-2	TGTGCCAGCAGCCCCGGACAGGGCCTTATTGGCTACACCTTC	CASSPGQGLIGYTF
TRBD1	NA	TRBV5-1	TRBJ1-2	TGCGCCAGCAGCAGGAACGGGGACAGATCTAACTATGGCTACACCTTC	CASSRNGDRSNYGYTF
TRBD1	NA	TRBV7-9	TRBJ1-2	TGTTCCAGCAGCCTAACTCCTACAGGGGACTATGGCTACACCTTC	CSSSLTPTGDYGYTF
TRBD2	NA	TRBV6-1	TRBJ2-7	TGTGCCAGCAGGACTAGCGGGGGGGCGGCCGAGCAGTACTTC	CASRTSGGAAEQYF
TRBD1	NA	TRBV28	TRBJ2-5	TGTGCCAGCGGAGGGACAGGGTTAGGAGAGACCCAGTACTTC	CASGGTGLGETQYF
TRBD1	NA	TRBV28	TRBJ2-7	TGTGCCAGCAGTTTTACAGGGGGCTACGAGCAGTACTTC	CASSFTGGYEQYF
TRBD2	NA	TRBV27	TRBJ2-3	TGTGCCAGCAGTTTAGGTACTAGCGGAGAAACAGATACGCAGTATTTT	CASSLGTSGETDTQYF
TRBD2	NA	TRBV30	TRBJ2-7	TGTGCCTGGAGACTAGCGGGTACCTACGAGCAGTACTTC	CAWRLAGTYEQYF
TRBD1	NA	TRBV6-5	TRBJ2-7	TGTGCCAGCAGAGGGGGCGAGTACGAGCAGTACTTC	CASRGGEYEQYF
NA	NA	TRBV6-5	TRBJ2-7	TGTGCCAGCAGTTACTCGGTGATCAGAAACTACGAGCAGTACTTC	CASSYSVIRNYEQYF
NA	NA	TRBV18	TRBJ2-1	TGTGCCAGCTCACCGTCACCCCCCCCTAGTCAGAGGAATGAGCAGTTCTTC	CASSPSPPPSQRNEQFF
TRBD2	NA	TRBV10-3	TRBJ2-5	TGTGCCATCAGTAGGTCGGGAGGCGAGACCCAGTACTTC	CAISRSGGETQYF
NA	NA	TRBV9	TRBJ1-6	TGTGCCAGCAGCCCCCAGGGAACTGGAGACTATTCACCCCTCCACTTT	CASSPQGTGDYSPLHF
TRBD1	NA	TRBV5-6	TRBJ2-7	TGTGCCAGCAGCTTGGGCGGGACAGGGGTCCCTGCCTACGAGCAGTACTTC	CASSLGGTGVPAYEQYF
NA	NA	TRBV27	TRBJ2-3	TGTGCCAGCAGTCCGAGTGAGGCCTACTTCACAGATACGCAGTATTTT	CASSPSEAYFTDTQYF
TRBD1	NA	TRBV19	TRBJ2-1	TGTGCCAGTAGTAAGGGACAGACAGATTACAATGAGCAGTTCTTC	CASSKGQTDYNEQFF
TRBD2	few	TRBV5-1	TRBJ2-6	TGCGCCAGCAGCCTAACTAGCGGCTCCTCTGGGGCCAACGTCCTGACTTTC	CASSLTSGSSGANVLTF
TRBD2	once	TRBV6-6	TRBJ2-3	TGTGCCAGCAGTAAGTGGTCGGGGGGAAACACAGATACGCAGTATTTT	CASSKWSGGNTDTQYF
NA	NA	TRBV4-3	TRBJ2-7	TGCGCCAGCAGCCAAGTAGCCTCTTACGAGCAGTACTTC	CASSQVASYEQYF
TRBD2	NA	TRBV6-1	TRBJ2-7	TGTGCCGCCAGGACTAGCGGGACCTACGAGCAGTACTTC	CAARTSGTYEQYF
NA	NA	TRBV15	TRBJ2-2	TGTGCCACCAGCAGAGATAAGGAGGCCGGGGAGCTGTTTTTT	CATSRDKEAGELFF